This TCR beta chain was captured by sequencing in a study of post-analysis software for immune sequencing data. Study-wide findings and caveats: Relative to controls, patients with multiple sclerosis showed significantly lower normalized Chao1 diversity. Controls had lower frequencies than patients of about 5 TRBV segments, which included TRBV5-6, TRBV5-1 and TRBV20-1.

Worth noting for this clonotype: What it binds is not known.

V dropped 7 bases and J dropped 2 bases, with 9 bases sitting between them. Per germline, CDR1 MNHNS and CDR2 SASEGT. This CDR3 has 13 residues. TCR beta cDNA libraries included unique molecular identifiers. TCRdb ran MiXCR on the PCR reads and lists one entry per CDR3 protein. The sample has about 150,000 distinct CDR3 sequences; approximately 28% are singletons. This receptor was taken from a girl aged 10 to 17 with multiple sclerosis. This chain joins TRBV6-1 and TRBJ1-5; no firm D call. The sample consisted of blood. The CDR3 loop is CASKDGGNQPQHF. For the CDR3, the DNA is TGTGCCAGCAAGGATGGGGGCAATCAGCCCCAGCATTTT.